These T cell receptor beta chains were read from a single sample in a study of shared clonotypes between healthy human individuals. The protocol was immunoSEQ multiplex PCR, while the TCRdb copy is restricted to in-frame clones and leaves out a portion. This sample has 1.5 million to 2.5 million clones, with approximately 94% found just once. The sequenced sample consisted of naive CD8+ T cells sorted from blood. These receptors all come from a man younger than 30 in good health. Both conserved end residues are part of each CDR3. The D gene is left open where the match is weak. A clone size is listed for some rows: how often the clone was seen (once, few, many), or a class if it is expanded.

j_call,v_call,d_call,clone_size,cdr3_nt,cdr3_aa
TRBJ2-7,TRBV4-3,TRBD2,NA,TGCGCCAGCAGCCAAGGACTAGCGGGAGTGGAATGGTCCTACGAGCAGTACTTC,CASSQGLAGVEWSYEQYF
TRBJ2-3,TRBV18,NA,NA,TGTGCCAGCTCACCAAGGGGAACAGATACGCAGTATTTT,CASSPRGTDTQYF
TRBJ1-5,TRBV7-2,NA,NA,TGTGCCAGCCTAGAGTCCGTCGGTCTGGGGCAGCCCCAGCATTTT,CASLESVGLGQPQHF
TRBJ1-2,TRBV10-2,NA,NA,TGCGCCAGCAGTGTGGCAGGGGTACCTTTAAACTATGGCTACACCTTC,CASSVAGVPLNYGYTF
TRBJ1-2,TRBV13,NA,few,TGTGCCAGCAGCCCAGATAACTATGGCTACACCTTC,CASSPDNYGYTF
TRBJ1-2,TRBV11-2,NA,NA,TGTGCCAGCAGCTCCGATCAGGCCTATGGCTACACCTTC,CASSSDQAYGYTF
TRBJ1-5,TRBV6-4,NA,once,TGTGCCACCAACATAAATCAGCCCCAGCATTTT,CATNINQPQHF
TRBJ2-7,TRBV7-9,TRBD2,NA,TGTGCCAGCAGCCCCCGGGGGGGGGTGACAGAGAGCTCCTACGAGCAGTACTTC,CASSPRGGVTESSYEQYF
TRBJ2-7,TRBV5-1,NA,once,TGCGCCAGCAGCTTGGGACGGGGCCGGGGGCTCGACGAGCAGTACTTC,CASSLGRGRGLDEQYF
TRBJ2-7,TRBV7-6,NA,NA,TGTGCCAGCAGCACTGACGACCACGAGCAGTACTTC,CASSTDDHEQYF
TRBJ2-7,TRBV18,NA,NA,TGTGCCAGCTCATCCCCGCGGCTCCCCTCCTACGAGCAGTACTTC,CASSSPRLPSYEQYF
TRBJ1-3,TRBV28,NA,NA,TGTGCCAGCAGTCCCCTCGGGTGGCGGGGTGCGAACACCATATATTTT,CASSPLGWRGANTIYF
TRBJ2-7,TRBV5-4,TRBD2,NA,TGTGCCAGCAGCCCCACTGGACTAGCGGGGGGGGGATCATACGAGCAGTACTTC,CASSPTGLAGGGSYEQYF
TRBJ2-3,TRBV28,TRBD2,NA,TGTGCCAGCAGTTTTAGCGGGGGGGCCAATACGCAGTATTTT,CASSFSGGANTQYF
TRBJ1-4,TRBV7-9,TRBD1,NA,TGTGCCAGCAGCCCCCCGGGGACAGGTCCCCCCAATGAAAAACTGTTTTTT,CASSPPGTGPPNEKLFF
TRBJ2-1,TRBV4-1,NA,NA,TGCGCCAGCAGCCAAGTTTCGACCTACAATGAGCAGTTCTTC,CASSQVSTYNEQFF
TRBJ2-2,TRBV7-5,NA,NA,TGTGCCAGAAGCTTATGGCTTGTCCGGGTAACGAACACCGGGGAGCTGTTTTTT,CARSLWLVRVTNTGELFF
TRBJ2-3,TRBV7-9,TRBD2,NA,TGTGCCAGCAGCTTAGACGACGGGAGGGCCTGGGATACGCAGTATTTT,CASSLDDGRAWDTQYF
TRBJ2-3,TRBV5-4,TRBD2,NA,TGTGCCAGCAGCTTGATTGGGACTAGCGGCCGCACAGATACGCAGTATTTT,CASSLIGTSGRTDTQYF
TRBJ2-7,TRBV5-6,TRBD2,NA,TGTGCCAGCAGCTTGCCGCTAGCGGGAGCCTACGAGCAGTACTTC,CASSLPLAGAYEQYF
TRBJ2-7,TRBV5-6,TRBD1,NA,TGTGCCAGCAGCTTGGGAGGGGGCCCCGCCTACGAGCAGTACTTC,CASSLGGGPAYEQYF
TRBJ1-2,TRBV5-4,TRBD1,NA,TGTGCCAGCAGCCGGGACAGGGAGGACTATGGCTACACCTTC,CASSRDREDYGYTF
TRBJ2-7,TRBV7-9,NA,NA,TGTGCCAGCAGCTCGGGGGTGGGTGAGCAGTACTTC,CASSSGVGEQYF
TRBJ1-4,TRBV28,NA,NA,TGTGCCAGCAGCCTCACAGGGAATAATGAAAAACTGTTTTTT,CASSLTGNNEKLFF
TRBJ2-7,TRBV6-1,TRBD1,NA,TGTGCCAGCAGTGATGGACAGGGGTACGAGCAGTACTTC,CASSDGQGYEQYF
TRBJ2-4,TRBV6-1,NA,NA,TGTGCCAGCAGTGGTCTAGGGGAGTACATTCAGTACTTC,CASSGLGEYIQYF
TRBJ1-4,TRBV30,NA,once,TGTGCCGGGGACTTTGGTAATGAAAAACTGTTTTTT,CAGDFGNEKLFF
TRBJ1-1,TRBV19,TRBD1,NA,TGTGCCAGTAGTTGGTACAGGGGTTCCATGAACACTGAAGCTTTCTTT,CASSWYRGSMNTEAFF
TRBJ2-7,TRBV5-1,TRBD1,NA,TGCGCCAGCAGCCTCCAGGGGGCAGCCTACGAGCAGTACTTC,CASSLQGAAYEQYF
TRBJ1-2,TRBV6-5,NA,NA,TGTGCCAGCAGTCGGGTGGGGGCTTTTTATGGCTACACCTTC,CASSRVGAFYGYTF
TRBJ2-5,TRBV19,NA,once,TGTGCCAGTAGTTCGGACCTGGAACAAGAGACCCAGTACTTC,CASSSDLEQETQYF